In this sample, the clone carrying this T cell receptor beta chain turned up many times. Its matching antigen is unknown. Using its own MiXCR run on the 5' RACE reads, TCRdb lists one record per CDR3 protein. The sample includes 100,000 to 150,000 distinct CDR3 sequences, roughly 7.3% seen only once; the top ten take less than 15%. This record belongs to a study of CD8 T cells in ankylosing spondylitis. Study observations and caveats: Reports say disease-linked clones showed up significantly more in matched ankylosing spondylitis synovial fluid.

The sequenced sample was blood, either unsorted or a sorted T cell fraction (not recorded which). The clonotype was recovered from a male donor with ankylosing spondylitis or in good health (not recorded which).

CDR3 sequence: CSADPGTSGTFYEQFF. The CDR3 bases are TGCAGTGCGGACCCGGGGACTAGCGGGACTTTTTATGAGCAGTTCTTC. The chain links TRBV20-1 to TRBJ2-1; 13 positions match TRBD2. This CDR3 spans 16 amino acids. Unmatched junction bases numbered 13, after V lost 6 bases and J lost 8 bases. Germline V gene data show CDR1 as DFQATT and CDR2 as SNEGSKA (reference sequence).